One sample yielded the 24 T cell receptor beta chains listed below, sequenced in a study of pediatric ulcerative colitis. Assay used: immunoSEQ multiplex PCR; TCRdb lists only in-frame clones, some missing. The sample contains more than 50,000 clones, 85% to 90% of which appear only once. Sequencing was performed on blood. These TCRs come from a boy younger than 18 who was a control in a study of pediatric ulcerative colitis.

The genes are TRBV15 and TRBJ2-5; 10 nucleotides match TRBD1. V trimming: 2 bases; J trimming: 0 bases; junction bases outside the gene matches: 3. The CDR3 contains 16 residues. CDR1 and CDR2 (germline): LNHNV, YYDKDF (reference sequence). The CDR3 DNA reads TGTGCCACCAGCAGAAGGACAGGGGGGTACCAAGAGACCCAGTACTTC. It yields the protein CATSRRTGGYQETQYF.

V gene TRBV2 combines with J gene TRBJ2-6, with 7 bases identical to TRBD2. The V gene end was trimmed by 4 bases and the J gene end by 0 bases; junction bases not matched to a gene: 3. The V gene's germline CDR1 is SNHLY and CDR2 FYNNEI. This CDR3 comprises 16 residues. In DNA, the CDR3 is TGTGCCAGCAGTGGTACGGGGGGCTCTGGGGCCAACGTCCTGACTTTC. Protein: CASSGTGGSGANVLTF.

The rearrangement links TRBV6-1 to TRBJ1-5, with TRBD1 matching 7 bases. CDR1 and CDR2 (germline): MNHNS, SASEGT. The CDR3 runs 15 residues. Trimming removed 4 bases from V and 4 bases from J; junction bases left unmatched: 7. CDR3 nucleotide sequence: TGTGCCAGCAGTGGAAGTGGGACAGAAAATCAGCCCCAGCATTTT. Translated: CASSGSGTENQPQHF.

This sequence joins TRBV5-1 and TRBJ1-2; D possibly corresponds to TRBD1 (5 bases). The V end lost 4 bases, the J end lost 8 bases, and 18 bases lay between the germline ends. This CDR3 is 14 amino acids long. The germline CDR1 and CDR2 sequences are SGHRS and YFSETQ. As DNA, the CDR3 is TGCGCCAGCAGCCCGGGACTGGGGGAGAGGGGCTACACCTTC. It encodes CASSPGLGERGYTF.

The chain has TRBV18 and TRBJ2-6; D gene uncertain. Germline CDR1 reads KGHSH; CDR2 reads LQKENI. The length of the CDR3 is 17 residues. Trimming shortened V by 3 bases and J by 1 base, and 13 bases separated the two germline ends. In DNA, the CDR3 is TGTGCCAGCTCACCTTGGGCACTAAGGTCTGGGGCCAACGTCCTGACTTTC. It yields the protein CASSPWALRSGANVLTF.

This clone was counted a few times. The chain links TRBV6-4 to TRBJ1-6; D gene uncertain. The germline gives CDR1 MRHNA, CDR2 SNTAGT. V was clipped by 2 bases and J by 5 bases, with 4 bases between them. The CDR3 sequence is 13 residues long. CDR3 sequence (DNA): TGTGCCAGCAGTGACGGGGATAATTCACCCCTCCACTTT. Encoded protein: CASSDGDNSPLHF.

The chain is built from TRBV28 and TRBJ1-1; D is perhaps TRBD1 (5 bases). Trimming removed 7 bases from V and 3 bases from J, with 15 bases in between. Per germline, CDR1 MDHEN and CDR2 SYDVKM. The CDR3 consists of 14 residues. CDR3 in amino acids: CASTWGTGDTEAFF. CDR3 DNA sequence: TGTGCCAGCACGTGGGGAACAGGCGACACTGAAGCTTTCTTT.

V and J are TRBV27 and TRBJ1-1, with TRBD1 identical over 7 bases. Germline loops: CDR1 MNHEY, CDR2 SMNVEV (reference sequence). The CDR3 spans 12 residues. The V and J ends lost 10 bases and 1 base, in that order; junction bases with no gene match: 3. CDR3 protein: CATRTGNTEAFF. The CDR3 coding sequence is TGTGCCACAAGGACAGGGAACACTGAAGCTTTCTTT.

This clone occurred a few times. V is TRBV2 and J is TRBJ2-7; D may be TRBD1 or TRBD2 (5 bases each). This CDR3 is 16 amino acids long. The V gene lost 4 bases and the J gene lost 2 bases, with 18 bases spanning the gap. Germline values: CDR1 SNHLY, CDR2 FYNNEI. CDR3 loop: CASSGIPGTDPYEQYF. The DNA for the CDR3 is TGTGCCAGCAGTGGAATCCCCGGGACGGACCCCTACGAGCAGTACTTC.

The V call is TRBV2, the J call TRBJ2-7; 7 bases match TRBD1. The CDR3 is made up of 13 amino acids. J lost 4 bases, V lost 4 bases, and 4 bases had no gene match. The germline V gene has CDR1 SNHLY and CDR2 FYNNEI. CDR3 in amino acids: CASSAGQIYEQYF. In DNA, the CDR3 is TGTGCCAGCAGTGCGGGACAGATATACGAGCAGTACTTC.

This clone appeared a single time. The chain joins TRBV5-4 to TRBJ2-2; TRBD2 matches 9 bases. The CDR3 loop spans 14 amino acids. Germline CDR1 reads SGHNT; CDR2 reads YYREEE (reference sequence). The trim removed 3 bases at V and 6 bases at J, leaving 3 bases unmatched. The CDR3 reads CASSSAGGAGELFF. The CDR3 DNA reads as TGTGCCAGCAGCTCAGCGGGAGGCGCCGGGGAGCTGTTTTTT. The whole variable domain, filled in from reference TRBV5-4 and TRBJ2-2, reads ETGVTQSPTHLIKTRGQQVTLRCSSQSGHNTVSWYQQALGQGPQFIFQYYREEENGRGNFPPRFSGLQFPNYSSELNVNALELDDSALYLCASSSAGGAGELFFGEGSRLTVL.

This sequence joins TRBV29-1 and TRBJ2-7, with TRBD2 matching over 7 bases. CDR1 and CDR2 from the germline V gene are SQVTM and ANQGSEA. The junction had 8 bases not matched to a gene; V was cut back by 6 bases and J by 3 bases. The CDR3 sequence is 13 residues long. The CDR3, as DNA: TGCAGCGTAAAAGAAGGGGACTACTACGAGCAGTACTTC. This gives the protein CSVKEGDYYEQYF.

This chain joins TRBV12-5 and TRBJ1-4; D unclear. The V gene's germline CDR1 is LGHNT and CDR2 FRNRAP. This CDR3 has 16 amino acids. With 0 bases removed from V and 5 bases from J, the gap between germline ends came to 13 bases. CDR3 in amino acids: CASGLVRESLNEKLFF. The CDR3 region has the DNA TGTGCTAGTGGTTTGGTAAGGGAATCCCTCAATGAAAAACTGTTTTTT.

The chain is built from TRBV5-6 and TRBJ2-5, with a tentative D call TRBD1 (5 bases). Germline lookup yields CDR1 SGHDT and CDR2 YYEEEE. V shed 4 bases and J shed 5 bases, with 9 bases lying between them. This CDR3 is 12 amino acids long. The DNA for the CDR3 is TGTGCCAGCAGCCACTCAGGGGAGACCCAGTACTTC. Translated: CASSHSGETQYF.

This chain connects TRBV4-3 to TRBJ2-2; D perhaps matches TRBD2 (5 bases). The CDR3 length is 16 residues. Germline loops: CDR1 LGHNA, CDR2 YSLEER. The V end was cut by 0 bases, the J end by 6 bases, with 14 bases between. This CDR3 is CASSQDRASSAGELFF. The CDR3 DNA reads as TGCGCCAGCAGCCAAGATCGAGCTAGCTCGGCCGGGGAGCTGTTTTTT.

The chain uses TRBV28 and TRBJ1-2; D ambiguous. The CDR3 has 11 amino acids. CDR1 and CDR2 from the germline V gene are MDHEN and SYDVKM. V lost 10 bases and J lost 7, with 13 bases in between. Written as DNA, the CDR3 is TGTGCCACCCTAGATTCCTCTGGCTACACCTTC. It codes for CATLDSSGYTF.

CDR3 in DNA: TGTGCCATCAGAGGCCCGGGACAGACAACTGGAAACACCATATATTTT. Protein: CAIRGPGQTTGNTIYF. This chain joins TRBV10-3 and TRBJ1-3; 7 bases are a match to TRBD1. The germline V gene has CDR1 ENHRY and CDR2 SYGVKD. Trimming removed 6 bases from V and 2 bases from J; junction bases left unmatched: 10. This CDR3 is built from 16 residues.

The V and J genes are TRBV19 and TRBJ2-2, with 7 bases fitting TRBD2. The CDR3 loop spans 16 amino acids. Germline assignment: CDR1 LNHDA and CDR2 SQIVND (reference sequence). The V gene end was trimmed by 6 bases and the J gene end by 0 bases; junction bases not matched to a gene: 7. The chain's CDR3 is CASRVGREANTGELFF. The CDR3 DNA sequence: TGTGCCAGTAGAGTTGGGAGGGAGGCGAACACCGGGGAGCTGTTTTTT.

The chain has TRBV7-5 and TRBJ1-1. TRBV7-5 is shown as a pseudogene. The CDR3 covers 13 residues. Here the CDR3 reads CVRSERSRTEAFF. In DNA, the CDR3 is TGTGTCAGAAGCGAGCGAAGTCGGACTGAAGCTTTCTTT.

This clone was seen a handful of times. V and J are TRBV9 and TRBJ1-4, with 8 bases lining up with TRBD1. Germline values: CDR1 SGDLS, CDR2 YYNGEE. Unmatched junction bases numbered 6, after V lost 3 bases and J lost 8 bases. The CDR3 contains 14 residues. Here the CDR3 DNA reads TGTGCCAGCAGCGGACAGGGGCTAGAGGAAAAACTGTTTTTT. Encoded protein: CASSGQGLEEKLFF. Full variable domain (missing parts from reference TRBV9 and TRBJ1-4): DSGVTQTPKHLITATGQRVTLRCSPRSGDLSVYWYQQSLDQGLQFLIQYYNGEERAKGNILERFSAQQFPDLHSELNLSSLELGDSALYFCASSGQGLEEKLFFGSGTQLSVL.

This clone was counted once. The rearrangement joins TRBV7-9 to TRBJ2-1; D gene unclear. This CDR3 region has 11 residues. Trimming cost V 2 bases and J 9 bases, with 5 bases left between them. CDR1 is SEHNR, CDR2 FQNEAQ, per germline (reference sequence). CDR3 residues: CASSLSVEQFF. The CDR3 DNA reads TGTGCCAGCAGCTTATCGGTTGAGCAGTTCTTC.

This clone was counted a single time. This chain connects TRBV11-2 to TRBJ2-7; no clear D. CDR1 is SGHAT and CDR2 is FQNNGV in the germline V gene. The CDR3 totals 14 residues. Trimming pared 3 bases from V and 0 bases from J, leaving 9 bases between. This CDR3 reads CASSFTTSSYEQYF. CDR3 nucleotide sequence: TGTGCCAGCAGCTTCACGACCAGCTCCTACGAGCAGTACTTC. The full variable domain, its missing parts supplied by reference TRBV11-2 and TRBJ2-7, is EAGVAQSPRYKIIEKRQSVAFWCNPISGHATLYWYQQILGQGPKLLIQFQNNGVVDDSQLPKDRFSAERLKGVDSTLKIQPAKLEDSAVYLCASSFTTSSYEQYFGPGTRLTVT.

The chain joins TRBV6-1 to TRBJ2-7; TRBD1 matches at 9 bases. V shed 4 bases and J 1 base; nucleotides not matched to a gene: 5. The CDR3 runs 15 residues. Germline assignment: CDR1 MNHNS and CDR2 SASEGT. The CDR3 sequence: CASSAGTGPSYEQYF. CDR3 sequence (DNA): TGTGCCAGCAGTGCAGGGACAGGGCCTTCCTACGAGCAGTACTTC.

Here the CDR3 DNA reads TGCGCCAGCAGCTTGGTAGACAGGGGATACAATGAGCAGTTCTTC. Amino acids: CASSLVDRGYNEQFF. This chain joins TRBV5-1 and TRBJ2-1, with TRBD1 identical over 8 bases. Germline V CDR1 and CDR2: SGHRS, YFSETQ. J gave up 4 bases and V 0 bases, and 3 bases lay outside the gene matches. CDR3 length: 15 residues.